The 19 T cell receptor beta chains reported below all come from one sample, sequenced in a study of shared clonotypes between healthy human individuals. TCRdb's copy holds only in-frame clones and misses some; the assay was immunoSEQ multiplex PCR. Among 2 million to 2.5 million clones, more than 90% were seen once, and the ten largest hold 0.13%. Sequenced: naive CD4+ T cells sorted from blood. Subset given: CD45RA+ positively selected. The receptors come from a man aged 18 to 35 in good health.

The chain recombines TRBV11-2 with TRBJ2-7; TRBD2 is a possible D gene (5 bases). There are 15 residues in the CDR3. The germline gives CDR1 SGHAT, CDR2 FQNNGV. Trimming stripped 1 base from V and 0 bases from J, with 10 bases between. CDR3 coding DNA: TGTGCCAGCAGCTTAGCGGGGTTCAGCTCCTACGAGCAGTACTTC. Translation: CASSLAGFSSYEQYF.

This rearrangement joins TRBV15 to TRBJ2-4; 9 nucleotides line up with TRBD1. This CDR3 has 18 amino acids. Looked up from germline, CDR1 is LNHNV and CDR2 is YYDKDF (reference sequence). The junction had 8 bases not matched to a gene; V was cut back by 0 bases and J by 2 bases. The CDR3 region is CATSRDPLGQGTKNIQYF. The DNA of the CDR3 is TGTGCCACCAGCAGAGACCCACTGGGACAGGGAACCAAAAACATTCAGTACTTC. Looking up the rest from reference TRBV15 and TRBJ2-4 gives the full variable domain: DAMVIQNPRYQVTQFGKPVTLSCSQTLNHNVMYWYQQKSSQAPKLLFHYYDKDFNNEADTPDNFQSRRPNTSFCFLDIRSPGLGDTAMYLCATSRDPLGQGTKNIQYFGAGTRLSVL.

The chain carries TRBV5-1 and TRBJ2-5; D could derive from TRBD1 or TRBD2 (5 bases each). Trimming removed 2 bases from V and 5 bases from J, with 22 bases in between. The CDR3 has 17 residues. Germline CDR1 reads SGHRS; CDR2 reads YFSETQ. Here the CDR3 reads CASSFGATSPDGETQYF. Here the CDR3 DNA reads TGCGCCAGCAGCTTCGGGGCTACCAGTCCTGACGGGGAGACCCAGTACTTC.

The V gene is TRBV18, the J gene TRBJ2-3; D possibly corresponds to TRBD1 (6 bases). Germline V gives CDR1 KGHSH, CDR2 LQKENI. Trimming cost V 5 bases and J 4 bases, with 13 bases left between them. This CDR3 is built from 14 residues. The CDR3 is CASSEQGQADTQYF. CDR3 sequence (DNA): TGTGCCAGCTCAGAGCAGGGGCAGGCAGATACGCAGTATTTT.

The V gene is TRBV9, the J gene TRBJ2-3; D is uncertain. Germline CDR1 SGDLS, CDR2 YYNGEE. The CDR3 length is 11 residues. Between the trimmed V and J ends, which lost 4 bases and 2 bases, there was a span of 2 bases. CDR3 region: CASSITDTQYF. The CDR3 bases are TGTGCCAGCAGCATCACAGATACGCAGTATTTT.

The chain joins TRBV7-2 to TRBJ2-5, with TRBD1 matching over 7 bases. CDR1 SGHTA and CDR2 FQGNSA come from the germline V gene. The junction had 5 bases not matched to a gene; V was cut back by 0 bases and J by 1 base. The CDR3 extends over 16 amino acids. CDR3 protein: CASSLAGTVFQETQYF. The CDR3 coding sequence is TGTGCCAGCAGCTTAGCGGGGACAGTCTTCCAAGAGACCCAGTACTTC. Complete variable domain (other parts from reference TRBV7-2 and TRBJ2-5): GAGVSQSPSNKVTEKGKDVELRCDPISGHTALYWYRQSLGQGLEFLIYFQGNSAPDKSGLPSDRFSAERTGGSVSTLTIQRTQQEDSAVYLCASSLAGTVFQETQYFGPGTRLLVL.

Only one count was recorded for this clone. The chain employs TRBV10-3 and TRBJ2-7; D gene ambiguous. The CDR3 is 14 amino acids. CDR1 and CDR2 from the germline V gene are ENHRY and SYGVKD. V gave up 3 bases and J gave up 0 bases, with 9 bases separating them. The CDR3: CAISEGLHSYEQYF. The CDR3 coding sequence is TGTGCCATCAGTGAAGGGCTCCACTCCTACGAGCAGTACTTC.

The rearrangement joins TRBV6-1 to TRBJ1-2; TRBD1 aligns across 8 bases. This CDR3 is 15 amino acids long. The V gene end was trimmed by 5 bases and the J gene end by 3 bases; junction bases not matched to a gene: 8. CDR1 MNHNS and CDR2 SASEGT come from the germline V gene. The CDR3 protein is CASSSMDRVDYGYTF. The DNA of the CDR3 is TGTGCCAGCAGTTCAATGGACAGGGTAGACTATGGCTACACCTTC.

The genes are TRBV11-2 and TRBJ2-1; TRBD2 matches 10 bases. The length of the CDR3 is 15 residues. The germline gives CDR1 SGHAT, CDR2 FQNNGV. V was clipped by 6 bases and J by 9 bases; unmatched bases: 11. This CDR3 is CASRPTSGKGSEQFF. The CDR3 DNA follows: TGTGCCAGCAGGCCTACTAGCGGGAAGGGGAGTGAGCAGTTCTTC. The complete variable domain, with remaining parts taken from reference TRBV11-2 and TRBJ2-1, reads EAGVAQSPRYKIIEKRQSVAFWCNPISGHATLYWYQQILGQGPKLLIQFQNNGVVDDSQLPKDRFSAERLKGVDSTLKIQPAKLEDSAVYLCASRPTSGKGSEQFFGPGTRLTVL.

The chain joins TRBV19 to TRBJ2-2, with 12 nucleotides matching TRBD1. V gave up 5 bases and J gave up 4 bases; unmatched junction bases: 8. CDR1 and CDR2 from the germline V gene are LNHDA and SQIVND (reference sequence). The CDR3 extends over 17 amino acids. The DNA for the CDR3 is TGTGCCAGTAGTTCGGGGGGACAGGGGGCGCCCACCGGGGAGCTGTTTTTT. This sequence encodes CASSSGGQGAPTGELFF.

This rearrangement joins TRBV10-1 to TRBJ2-1, with TRBD1 matching 9 bases. The CDR3 loop spans 17 amino acids. Germline V gene sequence: CDR1 WNHNN, CDR2 SYGVQD (reference sequence). V gave up 2 bases and J gave up 7 bases; unmatched junction bases: 12. The CDR3: CASSEGVGQGRRNEQFF. DNA of the CDR3: TGCGCCAGCAGTGAGGGGGTGGGACAGGGAAGAAGGAATGAGCAGTTCTTC.

The chain couples TRBV6-6 to TRBJ2-7; D is possibly TRBD2 (5 bases). Germline CDR1 reads MNHNY; CDR2 reads SVGAGI (reference sequence). Trimming removed 6 bases at V and 3 bases at J, with 21 bases between. This CDR3 spans 16 amino acids. This CDR3 is CASSQLEGLRVYEQYF. The CDR3 bases are TGTGCCAGCAGCCAATTAGAAGGACTGAGGGTCTACGAGCAGTACTTC.

J is TRBJ2-5 and V is TRBV12-5; 8 bases are a match to TRBD2. Losses at the gene ends were 4 bases for V and 4 bases for J; bases not matched to a gene: 14. Germline assignment: CDR1 LGHNT and CDR2 FRNRAP. CDR3 length: 17 amino acids. CDR3 loop: CASGYAGGGRLAETQYF. DNA of the CDR3: TGTGCTAGTGGTTATGCCGGGGGGGGCCGATTGGCAGAGACCCAGTACTTC.

The rearrangement uses TRBV30 and TRBJ1-2; D uncertain. Trimming pared 3 bases from V and 3 bases from J, leaving 14 bases between. The CDR3 consists of 14 residues. The V gene's germline CDR1 is GTSNPN and CDR2 SVGIG (reference sequence). The DNA for the CDR3 is TGTGCCTGGAGGCAGGAATTCGGGGACTATGGCTACACCTTC. It translates to CAWRQEFGDYGYTF.

This chain connects TRBV4-1 to TRBJ1-1, with 7 bases identical to TRBD1. Per germline, CDR1 MGHRA and CDR2 YSYEKL. The V and J ends lost 3 bases and 5 bases, in that order; junction bases with no gene match: 9. There are 15 residues in the CDR3. The CDR3 sequence: CASSHPGQRGTEAFF. The CDR3 coding sequence is TGCGCCAGCAGCCACCCGGGACAGCGAGGTACTGAAGCTTTCTTT.

The genes are TRBV6-1 and TRBJ2-5, with D maybe TRBD2 (5 bases). The CDR3 consists of 12 residues. Trimming removed 8 bases at V and 5 bases at J, with 12 bases between. From germline, CDR1 is MNHNS and CDR2 SASEGT. CDR3 nucleotide sequence: TGTGCCAGCCGAGGGTTAGGGGAGACCCAGTACTTC. It specifies CASRGLGETQYF.

The gene calls are TRBV2 and TRBJ2-2; 7 positions match TRBD2. Germline V CDR1 and CDR2: SNHLY, FYNNEI. This CDR3 contains 15 residues. V was pared by 7 bases and J by 7 bases, with 12 bases of the junction left unmatched. This CDR3 reads CASNWAGVNGGELFF. As DNA, the CDR3 is TGTGCCAGCAACTGGGCGGGAGTCAATGGCGGGGAGCTGTTTTTT.

This chain joins TRBV6-1 and TRBJ2-7; D possibly uses TRBD1 or TRBD2 (5 bases each). This CDR3 has 15 amino acids. The V end was cut by 7 bases, the J end by 5 bases, with 21 bases between. CDR1 is MNHNS, CDR2 SASEGT, per germline. The CDR3 nucleotides read TGTGCCAGCAAGTGGATAAGGGCAGGGAGCAACGAGCAGTACTTC. Its protein is CASKWIRAGSNEQYF.

The chain recombines TRBV5-6 with TRBJ2-5, with 9 bases fitting TRBD1. The V gene end was trimmed by 5 bases and the J gene end by 1 base; junction bases not matched to a gene: 15. The CDR3 runs 18 residues. The germline gives CDR1 SGHDT, CDR2 YYEEEE. The CDR3 loop reads CASSYLPGQGIRQETQYF. The DNA of the CDR3 is TGTGCCAGCAGTTATCTTCCGGGACAGGGTATTCGCCAAGAGACCCAGTACTTC.